The present T cell receptor beta chain was sequenced within a study of regulatory T cells in long-lasting Graves disease (dated by TCRdb to about 2021). Regarding the research as a whole: Patients with newly diagnosed Graves' disease had been on antithyroid drugs for under 3 months. The study was registered as a clinical trial and conducted in China. This study used TCR sequencing and RNA sequencing of peripheral blood to compare persistent Graves' disease patients against newly diagnosed Graves' disease patients. TCR sequencing covered some 13 persistent and 20 or so newly diagnosed Graves' disease patients, about 35 samples in total. Paper-wide results and their limitations: TRBV28, TRBJ1-2 and TRBJ2-5 were preferentially used in persistent disease, while TRBV20-1 and TRBJ2-1 were favored in newly diagnosed disease. Lower TCR Shannon entropy and fewer highly expanded clones were observed in persistent Graves' disease patients than in newly diagnosed patients, which suggested clonal expansion. Because the primary lesion, thyroid tissue, could not be accessed, the study looked at peripheral blood alone. The small sample size was acknowledged by the authors as a limitation that may reduce accuracy. Only the TCR beta chain was sequenced and analyzed. Patients with persistent disease shared more public clonotypes (around 2,500) than newly diagnosed patients did (more than 900).

Receptors were amplified or captured by multiplex PCR. The reads were generated on an Illumina HiSeq 4000. To build TCR beta libraries, CDR3 regions were amplified by Arm-PCR using iRepertoire HTBI primers. Before sequencing, the PCR products went through gel purification. The original pipeline was this. Across samples, 55 to 80 TRBV and approximately 15 TRBJ segments were identified and used for gene usage analysis of CDR3 amino acid clonotypes. COPE and FqMerger were used to merge filtered high-quality paired reads into contigs. BLAST was used to align contigs to IMGT TRBV, TRBD and TRBJ reference genes, and CDR3 was defined according to IMGT. Any clonotype with a frequency above 0.1% was counted as a highly expanded clone. Shannon entropy served as the measure of repertoire diversity, while the Gini coefficient captured V-J evenness. Clonotypes shared by more than one individual were considered public. TCRdb took the public reads, trimmed them with fastp at Q25, ran MiXCR for clone calling and kept in-frame beta chains. For every CDR3 protein sequence, its rows merge into one entry that carries the most common genes and DNA. The V and J calls and clone size come from TCRdb's table, not from the authors' own analysis. The sample records 400,000 to 500,000 distinct CDR3 sequences, roughly 15% of which are singletons. Around a sixth of the sample is taken by the ten largest.

This specimen's time point label, per the study, means: newly diagnosed GD, antithyroid drugs for less than 3 months. For both TCR sequencing and RNA sequencing, RNA was extracted from PBMCs using TRIzol. The diagnosis of Graves' disease followed American Thyroid Association guidelines. The patients came from an endocrinology department in Xi'an, China. Each patient gave approximately 9.7 milliliters of peripheral blood, collected in an EDTA anticoagulant tube. Ficoll Paque Plus density gradient separation was used to isolate PBMCs, and no additional T cell sorting was done. An Agilent 2100 Bioanalyzer and agarose gel were used to check RNA quality, while a NanoDrop 2000 measured RNA concentration. From cysteine to phenylalanine, the CDR3 is 14 amino acids long. Just the 42-base CDR3 DNA is kept, in frame starting at base 1. V is shortened by 7 bases, J by 0 bases, and the region joining them spans 12 bases. CDR1 and CDR2, per the germline V gene, are SNHLY and FYNNEI.

This clonotype was seen many times. Its antigen is unknown. Base qualities are not recorded, but no much larger clone differs from it by a single base. These data were likewise used in another study, on T cells in Graves' hyperthyroidism and ophthalmopathy. The second publication reports: A patient counted as having stable Graves' hyperthyroidism if no progression to ophthalmopathy occurred over 18 months of follow-up. The hyperthyroidism patients were between 18 and 65 years old and newly diagnosed, with a disease duration of less than 2 months. Any patient with an uncontrolled infection, another autoimmune disease, pregnancy or lactation was excluded. Diagnoses relied on clinical symptoms, serum thyroxine and TRAb, thyroid ultrasound and orbital computed tomography. The TCR CDR3 was subjected to a first round of RT-PCR using the HTBI primer set and the Qiagen OneStep RT-PCR kit. Blood samples also contained most of the expanded thyroid clonotypes (frequency above 0.001), which suggests that blood repertoires may reflect thyroid immune responses. A model built on a 13 V-J signature distinguished ophthalmopathy from stable hyperthyroidism, reaching roughly 88% sensitivity and about 81% specificity in cross-validation and 80%/75% in testing. During validation, the model predicted progression to ophthalmopathy a median of about 6.3 months ahead of onset, with 70.59% sensitivity and 72% to 80% specificity. A discovery cohort of approximately 100 patients, about 43 with Graves' ophthalmopathy and about 60 with stable Graves' hyperthyroidism, was used to find distinguishing TCR V-J signatures. Prospective prediction of ophthalmopathy was tested in an independent validation cohort consisting of 18 to 20 hyperthyroidism patients and more than 15 patients who later progressed to ophthalmopathy. The roughly 100 discovery patients were randomly divided into training and test sets at a 7:3 ratio. The study also compared thyroid tissue and blood T-cell repertoires from several Graves' hyperthyroidism patients. Following sampling, methimazole starting at 30 mg daily was given to hyperthyroidism patients, and high-dose intravenous methylprednisolone was given to ophthalmopathy patients. Libraries were constructed in a second round of multiplex PCR, after which size selection and purification were carried out. The libraries were sequenced on an Illumina HiSeq2000 using paired-end 100 bp reads. SOAPnuke was used to process the raw data, throwing out any read that contained adapters or uncalled bases, had a mean Phred below 15, or lacked an exact constant-primer or identifier match. COPE v1.2.5 was used to merge the high-quality paired reads, and each unique nucleotide sequence was defined as a clonotype. Clonotypes were aligned to IMGT TRBV, TRBD and TRBJ reference segments using MiTCR v1.1. Only V-J combinations with frequency above 0.0001, covering about 99% of repertoires, were analysed. The TCS score was defined as F50 (clonal expansion) divided by E x V (chaos), with BLOSUM62-based TCRdist calculated between CDR3 peptides within each V-J. Welch's t-statistics and random forest reduced 450 to 600 V-J features to roughly 13, which were used in a naive Bayes classifier (R e1071). No statistical method was used to fix the sample size in advance, and group allocation was not hidden from the investigators. TCR Vbeta CDR3 sequencing of 120 to 150 peripheral blood samples (around 45 ophthalmopathy, 75 hyperthyroidism and roughly 17 progressor patients) is reported in the paper.

This material consisted of peripheral blood mononuclear cells (PBMCs), taken at new diagnosis, from a patient treated with antithyroid drugs. This sequence uses TRBV2 and TRBJ1-1; confidence is insufficient to name the D gene. The receptor's source is a woman aged 45-65 years with Graves disease. Donor details come from another sample of the same person, matched by shared clones. The sequenced DNA: TGTGCCAGCAAGGAAGGTTCCTTGAACACTGAAGCTTTCTTT. This translates into CASKEGSLNTEAFF. Joined to the reference TRBV2 and TRBJ1-1 proteins, this CDR3 gives the full variable domain: EPEVTQTPSHQVTQMGQEVILRCVPISNHLYFYWYRQILGQKVEFLVSFYNNEISEKSEIFDDQFSVERPDGSNFTLKIRSTKLEDSAMYFCASKEGSLNTEAFFGQGTRLTVV.